These T cell receptor beta chains were read from a single sample in a study of blood T cells in healthy people across ages. MiXCR, run by TCRdb on the 5' RACE reads, gives a single entry per CDR3 protein. The data contain about 640,000 distinct CDR3 sequences, 58% of them singletons. The specimen sequenced was blood. These TCRs come from a man aged 55 to 70 in good health. The CDR3 runs from the conserved cysteine through the conserved F or W. A D gene is named only where the DNA matches it firmly. Size is stated for part of the rows, as once, few or many counts, or as a class when the clone is expanded.

clone size	D gene	V gene	J gene	CDR3 DNA	CDR3 protein
-	TRBD1	TRBV20-1	TRBJ2-5	TGCAGTGCACCGGACAGGTTCCAAGAGACCCAGTACTTC	CSAPDRFQETQYF
-	-	TRBV10-3	TRBJ1-4	TGTGCCGTCAGTGTCAGAAGGGATGGCGGTGAAAAACTGTTTTTT	CAVSVRRDGGEKLFF
-	-	TRBV13	TRBJ2-6	TGTGCCAGCAGCTTAGAGAGGAGGTTACCCTCTGGGGCCAACGTCCTGACTTTC	CASSLERRLPSGANVLTF
-	-	TRBV6-2/TRBV6-3	TRBJ2-1	TGTGTCAGCAGCCTTTCCGGGCCGAACTACAATGAGCAGTTCTTC	CVSSLSGPNYNEQFF
few	-	TRBV13	TRBJ1-1	TGTGCCAGCAGCTACTGGGGGGCCGGAGAAGCTTTCTTT	CASSYWGAGEAFF
once	TRBD2	TRBV28	TRBJ2-5	TGTGCCAGCAGGGGGGAGGGCACAGCCCAAGAGACCCAGTACTTC	CASRGEGTAQETQYF
-	TRBD2	TRBV9	TRBJ2-4	TGTGCCTGCAGCGTAGAGGCTAGCGGGGGTTTTGGGGAGCAGTACTTC	CACSVEASGGFGEQYF
-	-	TRBV20-1	TRBJ1-2	TGCAGTGCTCCGCGCGGCTATGGCTACACCTTC	CSAPRGYGYTF
-	-	TRBV20-1	TRBJ2-4	TGCAGTGCTAGTGACTCAGGGAGGAAAAACATTCAGTACTTC	CSASDSGRKNIQYF
-	TRBD1	TRBV12-5	TRBJ2-5	TGTGCTAGTGGCGAAGGACAGGGTGGGAGAGAGACCCAGTACTTC	CASGEGQGGRETQYF
-	TRBD2	TRBV5-1	TRBJ2-3	TGCGCCAGCCAGACTAGCGGGGGGCACACAGATACGCAGTATTTT	CASQTSGGHTDTQYF
-	-	TRBV6-1	TRBJ2-7	TGTGCCAGCAGCGGTCAGGGCCGGGGCGAGCAGTACTTC	CASSGQGRGEQYF
-	-	TRBV5-1	TRBJ1-1	TGCGCCAGCAGCTTGGGACCCAGGGGATTAGGCACTGAAGCTTTCTTT	CASSLGPRGLGTEAFF
-	-	TRBV4-1	TRBJ1-5	TGCGCCAGCAGCCAAGTCCCAGGGATTGGCAGTCAGCCCCAGCATTTT	CASSQVPGIGSQPQHF
-	-	TRBV5-1	TRBJ2-2	TGCGCCAGCAGCTTGGTGGAGGCGGGCACCGGGGAGCTGTTTTTT	CASSLVEAGTGELFF
few	TRBD2	TRBV7-9	TRBJ2-5	TGTGCCAGCAGCTTATCCGGGACTAGCGGCCAAGAGACCCAGTACTTC	CASSLSGTSGQETQYF
-	-	TRBV29-1	TRBJ2-2	TGCAGCGGACGACAGTTTTCCAACACCGGGGAGCTGTTTTTT	CSGRQFSNTGELFF
few	TRBD1	TRBV3-1	TRBJ2-7	TGTGCCAGCAGCCAAGATATTTCAGGGGGCAGCTACGAGCAGTACTTC	CASSQDISGGSYEQYF
-	-	TRBV12-3/TRBV12-4	TRBJ2-1	TGTGCCAGCGTTACGCAACGGGGTTCCTACAATGAGCAGTTCTTC	CASVTQRGSYNEQFF
-	-	TRBV12-3/TRBV12-4	TRBJ2-1	TGTGCCAGCAGTTTAGGGACTTATAACAATGATCAGTTCTTC	CASSLGTYNNDQFF
few	TRBD2	TRBV7-9	TRBJ2-5	TGTGCCAGCAGCTTCTGGCGGGGGTTCTCGGAAGAGACCCAGTACTTC	CASSFWRGFSEETQYF
-	-	TRBV12-3/TRBV12-4	TRBJ2-7	TGTGCCAGCAGTTCCTACCGGGGGATCGGCAATGAGCAGTACTTC	CASSSYRGIGNEQYF
-	TRBD2	TRBV6-1	TRBJ2-1	TGTGCCAGCGCCAGCGGGGGATGGATTAATGAGCAGTTCTTC	CASASGGWINEQFF